This T cell receptor (beta chain) was sequenced in a study of T cells in Graves' hyperthyroidism and ophthalmopathy. There are many counts of this clonotype. Its specificity is not known. Diagnosis rested on symptoms, serum thyroxine and TRAb, thyroid ultrasound, and orbital computed tomography. Germline V CDR1 and CDR2: SEHNR, FQNEAQ (reference sequence). V lost 4 bases to trimming and J lost 7 bases, with 11 bases between them. The CDR3 spans 12 residues. Amplified TCR beta CDR3 regions derived from RNA transcripts. First-round RT-PCR with HTBI primers amplified the TCR CDR3 region. Each CDR3 protein gets one entry after TCRdb re-called the multiplex PCR reads with MiXCR. The sample yields fewer than 850,000 distinct CDR3 sequences, approximately 15% seen once. Findings and limits, study-wide: Within blood appeared most thyroid clonotypes that had expanded above 0.001.

This receptor was taken from a man in his fifties with Graves' hyperthyroidism. This chain connects TRBV7-9 to TRBJ2-7; D gene ambiguous. Material for sequencing was blood. The CDR3: CASSSLSWEQYF. CDR3 DNA sequence: TGTGCCAGCAGCTCGCTAAGTTGGGAGCAGTACTTC.